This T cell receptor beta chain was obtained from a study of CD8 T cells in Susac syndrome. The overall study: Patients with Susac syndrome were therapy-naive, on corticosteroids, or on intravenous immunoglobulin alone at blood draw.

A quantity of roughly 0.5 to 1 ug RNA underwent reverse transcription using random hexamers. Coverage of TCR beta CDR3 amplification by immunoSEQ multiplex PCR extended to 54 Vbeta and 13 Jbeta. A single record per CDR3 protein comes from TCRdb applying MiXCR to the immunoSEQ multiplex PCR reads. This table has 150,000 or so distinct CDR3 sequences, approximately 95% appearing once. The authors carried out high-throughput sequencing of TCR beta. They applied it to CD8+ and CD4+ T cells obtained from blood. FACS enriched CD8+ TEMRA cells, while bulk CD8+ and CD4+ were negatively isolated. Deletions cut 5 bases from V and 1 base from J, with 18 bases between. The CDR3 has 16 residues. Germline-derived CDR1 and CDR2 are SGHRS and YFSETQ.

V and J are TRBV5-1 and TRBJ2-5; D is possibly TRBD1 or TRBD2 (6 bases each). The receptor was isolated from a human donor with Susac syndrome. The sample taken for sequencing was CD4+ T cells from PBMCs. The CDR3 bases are TGCGCCAGCAGTCCTCAAGGGGGAGCGGGCCAAGAGACCCAGTACTTC. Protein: CASSPQGGAGQETQYF. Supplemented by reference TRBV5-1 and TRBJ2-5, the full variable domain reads KAGVTQTPRYLIKTRGQQVTLSCSPISGHRSVSWYQQTPGQGLQFLFEYFSETQRNKGNFPGRFSGRQFSNSRSEMNVSTLELGDSALYLCASSPQGGAGQETQYFGPGTRLLVL.